The 24 T cell receptor beta chains in this list originate from one sample, sequenced in a study of shared clonotypes between healthy human individuals (TCRdb year 2020). Libraries were constructed by the immunoSEQ multiplex PCR assay. The immuneACCESS repertoire file appears here via TCRdb, limited to in-frame rearrangements. These files lack a portion of the clones; in checked studies, under half of the deficit traces to unresolved V genes, and the cause of the others is not known. The sample includes approximately 500,000 clones, with around 79% observed a single time. The ten largest clonotypes hold over 10% of the sample. Sequences were obtained from PBMCs. These receptors were obtained from a woman in her thirties or forties in good health. Some clones in this sample may be carry-over from other donors' samples.

As DNA, the CDR3 is TGCGCCAGCAGCTTTGCCACACAAGAGACCCAGTACTTC. This gives the protein CASSFATQETQYF. V is TRBV5-1 and J is TRBJ2-5; D is unresolved. V was shortened by 2 bases and J by 2 bases, with 7 bases between the two germline ends. The CDR3 totals 13 residues. Germline assignment: CDR1 SGHRS and CDR2 YFSETQ.

This clone was counted a single time. The chain links TRBV28 to TRBJ2-7; no clear D. Germline V gives CDR1 MDHEN, CDR2 SYDVKM. CDR3 length: 15 residues. V lost 3 bases, J lost 1 base, and 13 bases lay in between. The CDR3 sequence is CASSFSVGPSYEQYF. In DNA, the CDR3 is TGTGCCAGCAGTTTTAGTGTAGGACCGTCCTACGAGCAGTACTTC. Full variable domain (outside the CDR3, taken from reference TRBV28 and TRBJ2-7): DVKVTQSSRYLVKRTGEKVFLECVQDMDHENMFWYRQDPGLGLRLIYFSYDVKMKEKGDIPEGYSVSREKKERFSLILESASTNQTSMYLCASSFSVGPSYEQYFGPGTRLTVT.

This sequence joins TRBV10-1 and TRBJ2-7; TRBD2 might be the D (6 bases). Per the germline V gene, CDR1 is WNHNN and CDR2 is SYGVQD (reference sequence). V lost 3 bases, J lost 2 bases, and 11 bases lay in between. The CDR3 is 14 residues long. The CDR3 loop reads CASSDGSRAYEQYF. CDR3 nucleotide sequence: TGCGCCAGCAGTGACGGGAGCAGGGCCTACGAGCAGTACTTC.

The chain has TRBV7-9 and TRBJ2-3, with 8 bases aligning to TRBD1. V shed 3 bases and J 5 bases; nucleotides not matched to a gene: 4. The CDR3 contains 14 residues. The germline V gene has CDR1 SEHNR and CDR2 FQNEAQ (reference sequence). In DNA form, the CDR3 reads TGTGCCAGCAGCTTGGGACAGGTTCAAGATACGCAGTATTTT. The encoded protein is CASSLGQVQDTQYF.

The genes are TRBV4-1 and TRBJ1-5; D unclear. V was trimmed by 1 base and J by 8 bases, leaving 12 bases between them. The CDR3 length is 14 residues. Germline values: CDR1 MGHRA, CDR2 YSYEKL. The CDR3 nucleotides read TGCGCCAGCAGCCAAGGTCAGCTGGGTAAGCCCCAGCATTTT. Translated, it gives CASSQGQLGKPQHF.

The chain combines TRBV6-6 with TRBJ2-3, with 10 bases fitting TRBD2. The CDR3 is 16 residues long. Germline trimming cut 0 bases from V and 7 bases from J; bases unmatched to any gene: 7. Germline lookup yields CDR1 MNHNY and CDR2 SVGAGI (reference sequence). The CDR3 here is CASSYSEREGRYTQYF. CDR3 nucleotides: TGTGCCAGCAGTTACTCGGAGCGGGAGGGCCGGTATACGCAGTATTTT.

The chain uses TRBV6-1 and TRBJ2-1, with D maybe TRBD1 (7 bases). The CDR3 is made up of 15 amino acids. In germline, CDR1 is MNHNS, CDR2 SASEGT. Trimming removed 2 bases from V and 2 bases from J, with 10 bases in between. CDR3 in DNA: TGTGCCAGCAGTGAACAGGGGGGCACCTACAATGAGCAGTTCTTC. It yields the protein CASSEQGGTYNEQFF.

This chain connects TRBV10-3 to TRBJ2-3, with D perhaps TRBD1 (6 bases). Per the germline V gene, CDR1 is ENHRY and CDR2 is SYGVKD. The CDR3 runs 11 residues. Trimming cost V 11 bases and J 5 bases, with 11 bases left between them. This CDR3 reads CASGVQDTQYF. DNA for the CDR3: TGTGCCTCAGGGGTCCAAGATACGCAGTATTTT.

This clone was detected only once. The chain uses TRBV11-2 and TRBJ2-5; 10 nucleotides match TRBD1. This CDR3 is built from 14 residues. Per the germline V gene, CDR1 is SGHAT and CDR2 is FQNNGV. V was clipped by 5 bases and J by 5 bases; unmatched bases: 5. The CDR3 loop is CASSRDRGQETQYF. CDR3 coding DNA: TGTGCCAGCAGCCGAGACAGGGGGCAGGAGACCCAGTACTTC.

This sequence joins TRBV14 and TRBJ2-7, with 8 positions matching TRBD2. V was clipped by 4 bases and J by 1 base; unmatched bases: 18. The CDR3 sequence is 19 residues long. Germline V gene sequence: CDR1 SGHDN, CDR2 FVKESK. CDR3 sequence (DNA): TGTGCCAGCAGCCTCCTAGGACTAGCCCAACACGAAAGGTCCTACGAGCAGTACTTC. Translating gives CASSLLGLAQHERSYEQYF. Drawing the rest from reference TRBV14 and TRBJ2-7, the complete variable domain is EAGVTQFPSHSVIEKGQTVTLRCDPISGHDNLYWYRRVMGKEIKFLLHFVKESKQDESGMPNNRFLAERTGGTYSTLKVQPAELEDSGVYFCASSLLGLAQHERSYEQYFGPGTRLTVT.

This rearrangement joins TRBV5-4 to TRBJ2-1; maybe TRBD2 (6 bases). The ends were cut back, 0 bases at V and 4 bases at J, with 8 bases in the middle. The CDR3 extends over 14 amino acids. Germline V CDR1 and CDR2: SGHNT, YYREEE (reference sequence). The CDR3 region is CASSLDGGYNEQFF. The CDR3 DNA reads as TGTGCCAGCAGCTTGGACGGGGGTTACAATGAGCAGTTCTTC.

This clone showed up just a few times. This chain connects TRBV7-8 to TRBJ1-1, with unresolved D. With 4 bases removed from V and 7 bases from J, the gap between germline ends came to 16 bases. The germline V gene encodes CDR1 SGHVS and CDR2 FQNEAQ. The CDR3 has 14 amino acids. The CDR3 nucleotides are TGTGCCAGCAGCTACACCCAATCGTCCCGTGAAGCTTTCTTT. It encodes CASSYTQSSREAFF.

The chain joins TRBV19 to TRBJ2-3; 9 nucleotides match TRBD1. J lost 2 bases, V lost 3 bases, and 6 bases had no gene match. Per the germline V gene, CDR1 is LNHDA and CDR2 is SQIVND (reference sequence). The CDR3 has 16 residues. In DNA, the CDR3 is TGTGCCAGTAGTATCGGGACAGGGTTGAACACAGATACGCAGTATTTT. Translated: CASSIGTGLNTDTQYF.

This clone was detected a few times. The V call is TRBV30, the J call TRBJ2-7, with 14 bases identical to TRBD2. This CDR3 has 14 amino acids. J gave up 4 bases and V 5 bases, and 4 bases lay outside the gene matches. CDR1 is GTSNPN and CDR2 is SVGIG in the germline V gene (reference sequence). In DNA, the CDR3 is TGTGCCTGGGACGGACTAGCGGGAGGTTACGAGCAGTACTTC. The encoded protein is CAWDGLAGGYEQYF. The full variable domain, completed using reference TRBV30 and TRBJ2-7, is SQTIHQWPATLVQPVGSPLSLECTVEGTSNPNLYWYRQAAGRGLQLLFYSVGIGQISSEVPQNLSASRPQDRQFILSSKKLLLSDSGFYLCAWDGLAGGYEQYFGPGTRLTVT.

A single count supports this clone. This sequence joins TRBV5-1 and TRBJ2-5, with 11 positions matching TRBD2. Trimming at V came to 4 bases and at J to 5 bases, leaving 7 bases not matched to a gene. CDR1 is SGHRS, CDR2 YFSETQ, per germline. The CDR3 loop spans 15 amino acids. For the CDR3, the DNA is TGCGCCAGCAGCCCCAGACTAGCGGGAAGGGAGACCCAGTACTTC. The encoded protein is CASSPRLAGRETQYF.

This clone was counted a few times. The V call is TRBV19, the J call TRBJ1-1; a weak D match, TRBD1 (5 bases). CDR3 length equals 15 residues. The V and J ends lost 3 bases and 1 base respectively, with 12 bases between them. The germline gives CDR1 LNHDA, CDR2 SQIVND (reference sequence). For the CDR3, the DNA is TGTGCCAGTAGTATGGGACTGATAAAGAACACTGAAGCTTTCTTT. This translates into CASSMGLIKNTEAFF. The whole variable domain, remainder taken from reference TRBV19 and TRBJ1-1, is DGGITQSPKYLFRKEGQNVTLSCEQNLNHDAMYWYRQDPGQGLRLIYYSQIVNDFQKGDIAEGYSVSREKKESFPLTVTSAQKNPTAFYLCASSMGLIKNTEAFFGQGTRLTVV.

CDR3 sequence reads: CALDSSYNSPLHF. DNA of the CDR3: TGTGCCTTGGACAGCTCCTATAATTCACCCCTCCACTTT. J is TRBJ1-6 and V is TRBV30; weak D call: TRBD1 (6 bases). The CDR3 loop spans 13 amino acids. Germline assignment: CDR1 GTSNPN and CDR2 SVGIG (reference sequence). Trimming took 7 bases from V and 0 from J, leaving 7 bases between them.

This chain links TRBV6-5 with TRBJ1-1; D is ambiguous. V was clipped by 8 bases and J by 1 base, with 11 bases between them. Germline loops: CDR1 MNHEY, CDR2 SVGAGI. The CDR3 spans 13 residues. Here the CDR3 reads CASRTDPNTEAFF. CDR3 DNA sequence: TGTGCCAGCCGGACGGACCCGAACACTGAAGCTTTCTTT.

The chain is built from TRBV28 and TRBJ2-7; D not resolved. V lost 3 bases and J lost 6, with 6 bases in between. The germline CDR1 and CDR2 sequences are MDHEN and SYDVKM. The CDR3 spans 11 residues. The CDR3 bases are TGTGCCAGCAGTTTGTGGCGCGAGCAGTACTTC. It encodes CASSLWREQYF.

This chain joins TRBV7-2 and TRBJ2-2, with D perhaps matching TRBD1 (6 bases). CDR3 length equals 17 residues. The V gene's germline CDR1 is SGHTA and CDR2 FQGNSA. V lost 1 base, J lost 6 bases, and 18 bases lay in between. The CDR3 DNA reads TGTGCCAGCAGCTTAGGCGGCATGGCAGGGGCAGCCGGGGAGCTGTTTTTT. Its translation: CASSLGGMAGAAGELFF. The variable domain in full, with the rest retrieved from reference TRBV7-2 and TRBJ2-2, is GAGVSQSPSNKVTEKGKDVELRCDPISGHTALYWYRQSLGQGLEFLIYFQGNSAPDKSGLPSDRFSAERTGGSVSTLTIQRTQQEDSAVYLCASSLGGMAGAAGELFFGEGSRLTVL.

On this clone itself: In the same sample, other DNA sequences code for this CDR3. The gene calls are TRBV9 and TRBJ2-5; no clear D. The CDR3 runs to 12 residues. Trimming pared 0 bases from V and 5 bases from J, leaving 5 bases between. The germline CDR1 and CDR2 sequences are SGDLS and YYNGEE. The CDR3 is CASSVERETQYF. DNA of the CDR3: TGTGCCAGCAGCGTAGAGCGTGAGACCCAGTACTTC.

The chain is built from TRBV28 and TRBJ1-5, with D unclear. The CDR3 has 14 residues. Trimming stripped 4 bases from V and 9 bases from J, with 16 bases between. Germline assignment: CDR1 MDHEN and CDR2 SYDVKM. The CDR3 protein is CASSSTSPIGPQHF. The CDR3 coding sequence is TGTGCCAGCAGTTCGACTTCCCCGATAGGGCCCCAGCATTTT.

The rearrangement links TRBV6-5 to TRBJ2-7; D is unresolved. With 3 bases removed from V and 3 bases from J, the gap between germline ends came to 9 bases. Per the germline V gene, CDR1 is MNHEY and CDR2 is SVGAGI. This CDR3 spans 13 amino acids. The CDR3 DNA sequence: TGTGCCAGCAGTTATAATTGGGGCTACGAGCAGTACTTC. Its translation: CASSYNWGYEQYF.

The rearrangement uses TRBV4-1 and TRBJ2-5; 9 nucleotides match TRBD2. The CDR3 is 19 amino acids. Germline CDR1 and CDR2: MGHRA and YSYEKL. Trimming cost V 3 bases and J 1 base; bases outside gene matches: 15. CDR3 sequence (DNA): TGCGCCAGCAGCCACCGAAGGGGCGGGGCGGGAGGGCCCCAAGAGACCCAGTACTTC. Its translation is CASSHRRGGAGGPQETQYF.